The 8 T cell receptor beta chains below come from one sample, sequenced in a study of blood T cell repertoires in COVID-19. Produced via immunoSEQ multiplex PCR; TCRdb's table is partial and in-frame only. Among around 150,000 clones, approximately 84% were seen once, and the ten largest hold 3% to 5%. Sequenced material: peripheral blood. Receptors originate from a woman aged 60-75 years with acute or convalescent COVID-19.

The chain joins TRBV20-1 to TRBJ2-3; D unclear. Germline-derived CDR1 and CDR2 are DFQATT and SNEGSKA (reference sequence). The CDR3 spans 10 residues. V shed 5 bases and J shed 2 bases, with 2 bases lying between them. This CDR3 is CSAYTDTQYF. The CDR3 region has the DNA TGCAGTGCTTACACAGATACGCAGTATTTT.

Worth noting for this clone: Additional DNA sequences in this sample encode the identical CDR3. The rearrangement uses TRBV3-1 (or the pseudogene TRBV3-2) and TRBJ1-1, with D perhaps TRBD1 (6 bases). Trimming cost V 2 bases and J 0 bases, with 7 bases left between them. The CDR3 length is 14 residues. The germline gives CDR1 LGHDT, CDR2 YNNKEL (reference sequence). The CDR3 here is CASSQTGMNTEAFF. CDR3 coding DNA: TGTGCCAGCAGCCAAACAGGGATGAACACTGAAGCTTTCTTT.

The rearrangement uses TRBV9 and TRBJ1-6; 7 nucleotides line up with TRBD1. J gave up 8 bases and V 5 bases, and 13 bases lay outside the gene matches. Germline loops: CDR1 SGDLS, CDR2 YYNGEE. This CDR3 has 16 residues. CDR3 sequence reads: CASSRDSVAQYSPLHF. The DNA of the CDR3 is TGTGCCAGCAGTCGGGACAGTGTGGCCCAATATTCACCCCTCCACTTT. Looking up the rest from reference TRBV9 and TRBJ1-6 gives the full variable domain: DSGVTQTPKHLITATGQRVTLRCSPRSGDLSVYWYQQSLDQGLQFLIQYYNGEERAKGNILERFSAQQFPDLHSELNLSSLELGDSALYFCASSRDSVAQYSPLHFGNGTRLTVT.

The chain carries TRBV18 and TRBJ1-3, with D hard to call. With 3 bases removed from V and 0 bases from J, the gap between germline ends came to 6 bases. The germline V gene encodes CDR1 KGHSH and CDR2 LQKENI. The CDR3 spans 14 residues. The CDR3 here is CASSPQSSGNTIYF. Written as DNA, the CDR3 is TGTGCCAGCTCACCCCAATCCTCTGGAAACACCATATATTTT.

The chain is built from TRBV4-1 and TRBJ2-2, with 14 positions matching TRBD2. The germline V gene has CDR1 MGHRA and CDR2 YSYEKL. The CDR3 runs to 17 residues. Germline trimming cut 1 base from V and 6 bases from J; bases unmatched to any gene: 4. The CDR3 DNA reads TGCGCCAGCAGCCAAGGACTAGCGGGGGGGAAGGCCGGGGAGCTGTTTTTT. Translated, it gives CASSQGLAGGKAGELFF.

The chain recombines TRBV28 with TRBJ2-1; D gene ambiguous. This CDR3 spans 12 amino acids. Per germline, CDR1 MDHEN and CDR2 SYDVKM. Between the trimmed V and J ends, which lost 6 bases and 6 bases, there was a span of 9 bases. The CDR3 sequence is CASSTVVNEQFF. CDR3 coding DNA: TGTGCCAGCAGCACTGTTGTCAATGAGCAGTTCTTC.

V gene TRBV9 combines with J gene TRBJ2-7; a weak D match, TRBD1 (6 bases). Germline values: CDR1 SGDLS, CDR2 YYNGEE. Trimming cost V 3 bases and J 4 bases, with 14 bases left between them. The CDR3 has 14 amino acids. DNA for the CDR3: TGTGCCAGCAGCGCACAGGGTCAGGGTTACGAGCAGTACTTC. This translates into CASSAQGQGYEQYF.

CDR3 in amino acids: CATSEGDSNEKLFF. The CDR3 DNA follows: TGTGCCACCAGTGAGGGGGACAGTAATGAAAAACTGTTTTTT. The chain is built from TRBV24-1 and TRBJ1-4, with TRBD1 matching over 7 bases. CDR3 size: 14 residues. Germline V gives CDR1 KGHDR, CDR2 SFDVKD. V trimming: 4 bases; J trimming: 4 bases; junction bases outside the gene matches: 2.